The 3 T cell receptor beta chains below were found in one sample sequenced in a study of cytomegalovirus exposure and HLA in healthy donors. It was with 60 Vbeta and 13 Jbeta primers that the PCR ran. The protocol was immunoSEQ multiplex PCR, while the TCRdb copy is restricted to in-frame clones and leaves out a portion. Of 210,000 or so clones detected, 87% appear once; the ten largest clones hold 1% to 1.5%. The material sequenced was PBMCs. All receptors derive from a man aged 30-40 years in good health and CMV-seronegative.

The CDR3 DNA is TGCGCCAGCAGCCCGGGACAGTCCTACGAGCAGTACTTC. Translating it yields CASSPGQSYEQYF. The chain employs TRBV4-1 and TRBJ2-7, with TRBD1 matching 7 bases. Germline lookup yields CDR1 MGHRA and CDR2 YSYEKL. The CDR3 has 13 residues. V shed 4 bases, J shed 1 base, and the junction held 1 base outside the gene matches.

The rearrangement uses TRBV9 and TRBJ1-1; TRBD1 is a possible D gene (6 bases). The CDR3 is 15 residues long. V shed 4 bases and J shed 4 bases, with 17 bases lying between them. The germline V gene has CDR1 SGDLS and CDR2 YYNGEE. The CDR3: CASSSNRVGGTEAFF. DNA of the CDR3: TGTGCCAGCAGCTCGAACAGGGTGGGTGGCACTGAAGCTTTCTTT.

This clone appeared a single time. The chain has TRBV18 and TRBJ2-5; D is possibly TRBD1 (6 bases). Germline CDR1 and CDR2: KGHSH and LQKENI. The CDR3 spans 14 residues. V lost 6 bases, J lost 4 bases, and 15 bases lay in between. This CDR3 reads CASSRWDMRETQYF. The CDR3 DNA sequence: TGTGCCAGCTCCAGGTGGGACATGAGAGAGACCCAGTACTTC.